This entry lists 16 T cell receptor beta chains sequenced from one sample in a study of blood T cell repertoires in COVID-19. TCRdb's copy holds only in-frame clones and misses some; the assay was immunoSEQ multiplex PCR. The profile shows 400,000 or so clones, roughly 90% of them singletons. The specimen was peripheral blood. All receptors derive from a young man with COVID-19, enrolled during active disease.

V usage is TRBV2 and J usage is TRBJ2-4; 11 bases align to TRBD2. This CDR3 contains 15 residues. Germline assignment: CDR1 SNHLY and CDR2 FYNNEI. The trim removed 4 bases at V and 9 bases at J, leaving 8 bases unmatched. CDR3 in DNA: TGTGCCAGCAGTGCAACTAGCGGGGGATCGCGCATTCAGTACTTC. Translated: CASSATSGGSRIQYF.

The chain uses TRBV12-5 and TRBJ2-2; 8 bases match TRBD1. This CDR3 is built from 20 residues. Looked up from germline, CDR1 is LGHNT and CDR2 is FRNRAP. V was clipped by 2 bases and J by 4 bases; unmatched bases: 18. The CDR3 spells CASGLTRQGTWARGTGELFF. The DNA of the CDR3 is TGTGCTAGTGGTTTGACGCGACAGGGGACGTGGGCGCGAGGCACCGGGGAGCTGTTTTTT.

This sequence joins TRBV7-9 and TRBJ2-2, with a possible D match to TRBD2 (6 bases). This CDR3 has 15 amino acids. Germline CDR1 reads SEHNR; CDR2 reads FQNEAQ (reference sequence). The V and J ends lost 5 bases and 1 base respectively, with 11 bases between them. The CDR3 sequence: CASSPRGMNTGELFF. The CDR3 region has the DNA TGTGCCAGCAGCCCCCGGGGGATGAACACCGGGGAGCTGTTTTTT.

The chain couples TRBV11-2 to TRBJ2-7; 7 positions agree with TRBD2. The CDR3 sequence is 13 residues long. Trimming at V came to 5 bases and at J to 2 bases, leaving 3 bases not matched to a gene. Germline CDR1 SGHAT, CDR2 FQNNGV. The CDR3 coding sequence is TGTGCCAGCAGCATTGGGACTACCTACGAGCAGTACTTC. It yields the protein CASSIGTTYEQYF.

The chain is built from TRBV20-1 and TRBJ2-1; weak D call: TRBD1 (6 bases). This CDR3 comprises 11 residues. The V end was cut by 5 bases, the J end by 9 bases, with 11 bases between. Germline loops: CDR1 DFQATT, CDR2 SNEGSKA (reference sequence). The chain's CDR3 is CSARTGPEQFF. Written as DNA, the CDR3 is TGCAGTGCTCGTACAGGGCCTGAGCAGTTCTTC.

V is TRBV10-1 and J is TRBJ2-7; 7 bases line up with TRBD1. The junction had 6 bases not matched to a gene; V was cut back by 0 bases and J by 4 bases. Germline loops: CDR1 WNHNN, CDR2 SYGVQD (reference sequence). CDR3 length equals 15 residues. In DNA, the CDR3 is TGCGCCAGCAGTGAGTCAGGGACAGCGTTATACGAGCAGTACTTC. This encodes CASSESGTALYEQYF.

The chain couples TRBV14 to TRBJ1-2, with TRBD1 as a possible D gene (6 bases). CDR3 size: 13 residues. Germline V lookup: CDR1 SGHDN, CDR2 FVKESK. The ends were cut back, 5 bases at V and 2 bases at J, with 9 bases in the middle. The CDR3 sequence is CASSIQGNYGYTF. The CDR3, as DNA: TGTGCCAGCAGCATACAGGGCAACTATGGCTACACCTTC.

The rearrangement uses TRBV27 and TRBJ2-1, with 11 bases aligning to TRBD1. Germline V gene sequence: CDR1 MNHEY, CDR2 SMNVEV (reference sequence). The CDR3 has 15 amino acids. The junction had 0 bases not matched to a gene; V was cut back by 2 bases and J by 3 bases. CDR3 amino acids: CASSLGTGGYNEQFF. DNA for the CDR3: TGTGCCAGCAGTTTAGGGACAGGGGGCTACAATGAGCAGTTCTTC.

This clone showed up just once. The gene calls are TRBV4-1 and TRBJ1-6, with D maybe TRBD1 (6 bases). The germline V gene encodes CDR1 MGHRA and CDR2 YSYEKL. Trimming pared 0 bases from V and 10 bases from J, leaving 16 bases between. This CDR3 is built from 16 residues. CDR3 sequence: CASSQDWGGRDSPLHF. CDR3 in DNA: TGCGCCAGCAGCCAAGATTGGGGGGGGCGAGACTCACCCCTCCACTTT.

The gene calls are TRBV19 and TRBJ2-3, with D maybe TRBD1 (5 bases). This CDR3 has 13 residues. Between the trimmed V and J ends, which lost 8 bases and 1 base, there was a span of 10 bases. Germline V gene data show CDR1 as LNHDA and CDR2 as SQIVND (reference sequence). The CDR3 DNA is TGTGCCAGTGGTGGACACGGCACAGATACGCAGTATTTT. It translates to CASGGHGTDTQYF.

The chain carries TRBV2 and TRBJ2-7; D call uncertain. The CDR3 has 13 amino acids. V was pared by 3 bases and J by 1 base, with 7 bases between. Germline CDR1 is SNHLY and CDR2 is FYNNEI. The CDR3 here is CASSDESSYEQYF. The CDR3 bases are TGTGCCAGCAGTGACGAGAGTTCCTACGAGCAGTACTTC.

The chain has TRBV4-1 and TRBJ1-6, with a possible D match to TRBD1 (6 bases). With 6 bases removed from V and 10 bases from J, the gap between germline ends came to 16 bases. CDR1 and CDR2 (germline): MGHRA, YSYEKL. The CDR3 loop spans 14 amino acids. CDR3 DNA: TGCGCCAGCAGTTACCGGGACATTGGCTCACCCCTCCACTTT. This gives the protein CASSYRDIGSPLHF.

This clone came up a few times. This chain uses TRBV3-1 (or the pseudogene TRBV3-2) with TRBJ1-1; 8 positions agree with TRBD1. CDR1 is LGHDT, CDR2 YNNKEL, per germline (reference sequence). This CDR3 is built from 14 residues. V dropped 4 bases and J dropped 4; count of bases not matched to a gene: 5. DNA of the CDR3: TGTGCCAGCAGCCCTAGACAGGGGTCCACTGAAGCTTTCTTT. This encodes CASSPRQGSTEAFF.

The chain employs TRBV10-1 and TRBJ1-6, with 7 bases identical to TRBD1. The CDR3 is 17 residues long. CDR1 is WNHNN, CDR2 SYGVQD, per germline (reference sequence). J was trimmed by 1 base and V by 5 bases; bases with no gene match: 8. The CDR3 DNA reads TGCGCCAGCAGTCCGACAGGGAAAGTATCCTATAATTCACCCCTCCACTTT. Its translation: CASSPTGKVSYNSPLHF.

The table lists this clone with many counts. This chain joins TRBV5-4 and TRBJ2-2, with TRBD1 matching 9 bases. The CDR3 totals 17 residues. V lost 0 bases to trimming and J lost 0 bases; unmatched junction nucleotides: 3. The V gene's germline CDR1 is SGHNT and CDR2 YYREEE (reference sequence). The CDR3 is CASSLGRTGANTGELFF. The DNA for the CDR3 is TGTGCCAGCAGCTTGGGGCGGACAGGGGCGAACACCGGGGAGCTGTTTTTT. The whole variable domain, remainder taken from reference TRBV5-4 and TRBJ2-2, is ETGVTQSPTHLIKTRGQQVTLRCSSQSGHNTVSWYQQALGQGPQFIFQYYREEENGRGNFPPRFSGLQFPNYSSELNVNALELDDSALYLCASSLGRTGANTGELFFGEGSRLTVL.

This clone was found a few times. The CDR3 spells CASSPQGGNEQYF. Here the CDR3 DNA reads TGTGCCAGCTCACCCCAGGGGGGTAACGAGCAGTACTTC. This chain joins TRBV18 and TRBJ2-7, with TRBD1 as a possible D gene (7 bases). V lost 3 bases and J lost 5, with 11 bases in between. Germline V gene lookup returns CDR1 KGHSH and CDR2 LQKENI. The CDR3 consists of 13 residues.